This T cell receptor (beta chain) was profiled in a study of siplizumab effects on memory and regulatory T cells. The germline gives CDR1 SEHNR, CDR2 FQNEAQ (reference sequence). The trim removed 5 bases at V and 4 bases at J, leaving 3 bases unmatched. The CDR3 sequence is 13 residues long. Comment on this clone: Its antigen is as yet unknown.

Regarding the study as a whole: Naive T cells apparently outstripped memory cells in diversity and seemed major alloresponse contributors. The Treg-derived share of mappable alloreactive CD4+ clones averaged about 74% with siplizumab and approximately 30% in controls. Only a minority of proliferating CD4+ or CD8+ clones had an assignable naive or memory phenotype, with roughly 75-97% lacking one.

The assay was immunoSEQ multiplex PCR, and TCRdb's table has in-frame clones only and misses some. The table lists some 75,000 clones, roughly 93% of them singletons. The TCR was taken from a human donor in good health. The material sequenced was CD8+ T cells sorted from blood. V is TRBV7-9 and J is TRBJ1-1, with 8 bases fitting TRBD1. The CDR3 DNA follows: TGTGCCAGCAGCGAGACAGGGGTCACTGAAGCTTTCTTT. It translates to CASSETGVTEAFF.